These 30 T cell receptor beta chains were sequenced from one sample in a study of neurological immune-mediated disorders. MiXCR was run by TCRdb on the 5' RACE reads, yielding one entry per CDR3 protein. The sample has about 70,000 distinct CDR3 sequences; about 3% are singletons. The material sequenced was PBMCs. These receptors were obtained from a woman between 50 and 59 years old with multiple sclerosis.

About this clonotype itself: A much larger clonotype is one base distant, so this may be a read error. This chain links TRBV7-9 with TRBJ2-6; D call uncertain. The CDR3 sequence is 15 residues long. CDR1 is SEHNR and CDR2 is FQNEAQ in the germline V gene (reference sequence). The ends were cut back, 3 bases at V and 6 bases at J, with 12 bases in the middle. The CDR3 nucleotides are TGTGCCAGCAGCTTCGACTCCAAAGAGGCCAACGTCCTGACTTTC. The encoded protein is CASSFDSKEANVLTF.

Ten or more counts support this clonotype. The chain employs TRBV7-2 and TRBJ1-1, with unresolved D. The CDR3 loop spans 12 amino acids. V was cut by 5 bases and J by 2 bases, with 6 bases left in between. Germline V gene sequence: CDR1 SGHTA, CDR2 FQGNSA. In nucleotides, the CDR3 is TGTGCCAGCAGCCTATTAAACACTGAAGCTTTCTTT. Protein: CASSLLNTEAFF.

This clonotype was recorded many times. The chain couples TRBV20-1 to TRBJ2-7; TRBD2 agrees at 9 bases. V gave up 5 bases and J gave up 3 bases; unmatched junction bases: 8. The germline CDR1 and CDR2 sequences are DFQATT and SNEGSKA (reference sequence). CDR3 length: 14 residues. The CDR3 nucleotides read TGCAGTGCTCGGAGCGGGAGGCTAATCTACGAGCAGTACTTC. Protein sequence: CSARSGRLIYEQYF.

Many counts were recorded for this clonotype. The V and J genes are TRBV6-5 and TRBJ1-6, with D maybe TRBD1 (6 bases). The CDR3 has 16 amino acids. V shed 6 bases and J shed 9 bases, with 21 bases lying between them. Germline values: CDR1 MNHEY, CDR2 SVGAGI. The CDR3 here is CASRSPGQGPFSPLHF. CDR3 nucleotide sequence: TGTGCCAGCAGATCACCGGGTCAGGGGCCCTTTTCACCCCTCCACTTT.

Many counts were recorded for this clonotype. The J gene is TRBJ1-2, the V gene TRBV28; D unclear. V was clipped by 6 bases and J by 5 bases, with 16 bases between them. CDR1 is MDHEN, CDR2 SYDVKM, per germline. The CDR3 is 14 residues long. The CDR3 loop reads CASSRTHQVYGYTF. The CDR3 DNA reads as TGTGCCAGCAGCCGAACCCACCAGGTATATGGCTACACCTTC.

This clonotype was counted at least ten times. The chain's CDR3 is CASSQVGPGIDQPQHF. The CDR3 nucleotides are TGCGCCAGCAGCCAAGTAGGTCCCGGGATCGATCAGCCCCAGCATTTT. The rearrangement uses TRBV4-1 and TRBJ1-5; D call uncertain. Germline lookup yields CDR1 MGHRA and CDR2 YSYEKL. CDR3 size: 16 residues. Trimming took off 1 base at V and 5 bases at J, with 15 bases between the two ends.

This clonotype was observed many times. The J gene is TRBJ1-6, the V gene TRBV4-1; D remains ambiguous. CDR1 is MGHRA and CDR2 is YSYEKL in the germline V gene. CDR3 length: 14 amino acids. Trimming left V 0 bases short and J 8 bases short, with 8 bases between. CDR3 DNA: TGCGCCAGCAGCCAAGATAGGATCTATTCACCCCTCCACTTT. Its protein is CASSQDRIYSPLHF.

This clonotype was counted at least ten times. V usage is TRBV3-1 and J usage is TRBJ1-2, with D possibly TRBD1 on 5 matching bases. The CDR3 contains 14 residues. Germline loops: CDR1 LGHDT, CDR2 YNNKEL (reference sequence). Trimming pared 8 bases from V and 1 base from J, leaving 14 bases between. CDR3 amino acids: CASGAGRVNYGYTF. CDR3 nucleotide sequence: TGTGCCAGCGGGGCAGGAAGAGTTAACTATGGCTACACCTTC.

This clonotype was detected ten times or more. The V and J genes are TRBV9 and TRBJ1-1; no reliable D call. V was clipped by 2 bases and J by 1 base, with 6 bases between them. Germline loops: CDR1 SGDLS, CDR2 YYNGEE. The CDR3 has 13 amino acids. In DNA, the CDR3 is TGTGCCAGCAGCGTCGCCCCGAACACTGAAGCTTTCTTT. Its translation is CASSVAPNTEAFF.

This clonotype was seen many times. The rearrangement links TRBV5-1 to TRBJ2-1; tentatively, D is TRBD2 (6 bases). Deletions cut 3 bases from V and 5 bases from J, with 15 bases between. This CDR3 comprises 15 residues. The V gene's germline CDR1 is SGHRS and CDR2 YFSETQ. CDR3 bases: TGCGCCAGCAGCTCGGGACTCTCTTCCGACAATGAGCAGTTCTTC. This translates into CASSSGLSSDNEQFF.

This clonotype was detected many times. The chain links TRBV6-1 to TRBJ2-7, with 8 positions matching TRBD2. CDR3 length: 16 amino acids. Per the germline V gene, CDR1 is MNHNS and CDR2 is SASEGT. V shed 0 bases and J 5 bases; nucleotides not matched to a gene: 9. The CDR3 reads CASSEARREGRHEQYF. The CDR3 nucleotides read TGTGCCAGCAGTGAAGCTAGACGGGAGGGCCGCCACGAGCAGTACTTC.

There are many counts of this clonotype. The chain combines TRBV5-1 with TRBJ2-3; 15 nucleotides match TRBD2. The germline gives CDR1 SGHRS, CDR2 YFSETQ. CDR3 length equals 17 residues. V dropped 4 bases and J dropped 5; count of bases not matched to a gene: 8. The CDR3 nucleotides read TGCGCCAGCAGCCGCGGACTAGCGGGGGGGCCAGGAGATACGCAGTATTTT. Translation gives CASSRGLAGGPGDTQYF.

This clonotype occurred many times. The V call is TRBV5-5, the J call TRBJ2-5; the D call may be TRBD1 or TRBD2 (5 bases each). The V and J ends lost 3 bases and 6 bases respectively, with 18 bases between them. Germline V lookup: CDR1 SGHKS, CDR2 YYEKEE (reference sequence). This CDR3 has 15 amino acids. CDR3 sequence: CASSWRWGADQTQYF. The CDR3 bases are TGTGCCAGCAGCTGGAGGTGGGGCGCGGATCAGACCCAGTACTTC.

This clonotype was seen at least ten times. CDR3 loop: CASTRGVRSGDTQYF. As DNA, the CDR3 is TGCGCCAGCACTCGTGGCGTCCGTTCCGGAGATACGCAGTATTTT. The genes are TRBV4-3 and TRBJ2-3; D not resolved. Trimming stripped 7 bases from V and 5 bases from J, with 19 bases between. Germline lookup yields CDR1 LGHNA and CDR2 YSLEER. This CDR3 spans 15 amino acids.

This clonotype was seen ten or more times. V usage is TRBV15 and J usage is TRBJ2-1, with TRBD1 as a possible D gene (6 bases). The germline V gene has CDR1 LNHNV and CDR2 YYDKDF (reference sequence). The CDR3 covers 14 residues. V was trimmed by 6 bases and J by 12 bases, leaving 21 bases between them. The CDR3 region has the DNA TGTGCCACCAGTCTAGAAGGGGGAAGGAATCGGCAGTTCTTC. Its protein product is CATSLEGGRNRQFF.

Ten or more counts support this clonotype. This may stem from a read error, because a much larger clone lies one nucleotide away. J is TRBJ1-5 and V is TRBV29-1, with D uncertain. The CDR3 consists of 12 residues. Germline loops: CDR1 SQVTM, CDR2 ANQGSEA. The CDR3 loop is CSAARSGQPQNF. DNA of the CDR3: TGCAGCGCCGCGAGGAGCGGGCAGCCCCAGAATTTT.

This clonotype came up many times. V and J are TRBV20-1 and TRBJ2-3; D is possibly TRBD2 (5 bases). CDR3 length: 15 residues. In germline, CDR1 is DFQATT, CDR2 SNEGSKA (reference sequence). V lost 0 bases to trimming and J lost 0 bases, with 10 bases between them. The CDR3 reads CSARDWLASTDTQYF. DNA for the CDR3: TGCAGTGCTAGAGATTGGTTAGCGAGCACAGATACGCAGTATTTT.

In nucleotides, the CDR3 is TGTGCCAGCAGCCCTCAGACCAACACGAACACTGAAGCTTTCTTT. It encodes CASSPQTNTNTEAFF. The chain uses TRBV14 and TRBJ1-1, with unresolved D. Trimming stripped 4 bases from V and 1 base from J, with 13 bases between. The CDR3 runs to 15 residues. Germline V CDR1 and CDR2: SGHDN, FVKESK.

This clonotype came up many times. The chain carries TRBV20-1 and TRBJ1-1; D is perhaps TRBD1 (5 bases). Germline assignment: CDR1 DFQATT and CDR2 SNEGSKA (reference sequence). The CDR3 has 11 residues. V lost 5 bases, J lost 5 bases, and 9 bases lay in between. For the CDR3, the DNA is TGCAGTGCTGCAGGGAGGACTGAAGCTTTCTTT. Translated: CSAAGRTEAFF.

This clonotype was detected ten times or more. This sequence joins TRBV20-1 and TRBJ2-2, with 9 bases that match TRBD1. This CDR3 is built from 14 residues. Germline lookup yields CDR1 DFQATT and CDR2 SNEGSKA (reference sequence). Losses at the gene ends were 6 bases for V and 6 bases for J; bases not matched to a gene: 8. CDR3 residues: CSARQGDGPGELFF. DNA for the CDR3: TGCAGTGCCAGACAGGGGGATGGTCCCGGGGAGCTGTTTTTT.

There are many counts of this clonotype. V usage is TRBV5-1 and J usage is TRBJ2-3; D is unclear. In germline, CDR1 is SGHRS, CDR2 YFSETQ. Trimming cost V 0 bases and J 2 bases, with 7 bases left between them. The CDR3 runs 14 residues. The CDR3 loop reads CASSLAQSTDTQYF. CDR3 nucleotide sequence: TGCGCCAGCAGCTTGGCCCAGTCCACAGATACGCAGTATTTT.

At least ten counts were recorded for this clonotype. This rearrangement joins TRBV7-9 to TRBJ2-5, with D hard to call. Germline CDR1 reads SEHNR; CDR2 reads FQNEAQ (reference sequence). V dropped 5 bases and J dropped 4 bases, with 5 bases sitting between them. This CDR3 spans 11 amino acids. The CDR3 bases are TGTGCCAGCAGCCAAACAGAGACCCAGTACTTC. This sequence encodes CASSQTETQYF. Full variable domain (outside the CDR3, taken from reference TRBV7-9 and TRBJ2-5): DTGVSQNPRHKITKRGQNVTFRCDPISEHNRLYWYRQTLGQGPEFLTYFQNEAQLEKSRLLSDRFSAERPKGSFSTLEIQRTEQGDSAMYLCASSQTETQYFGPGTRLLVL.

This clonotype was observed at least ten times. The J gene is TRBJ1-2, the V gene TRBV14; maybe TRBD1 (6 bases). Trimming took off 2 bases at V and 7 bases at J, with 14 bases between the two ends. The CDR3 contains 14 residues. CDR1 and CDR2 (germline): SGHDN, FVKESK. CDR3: CASSQHRRGGGYTF. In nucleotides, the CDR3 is TGTGCCAGCAGCCAACATCGCAGGGGCGGTGGCTACACCTTC.

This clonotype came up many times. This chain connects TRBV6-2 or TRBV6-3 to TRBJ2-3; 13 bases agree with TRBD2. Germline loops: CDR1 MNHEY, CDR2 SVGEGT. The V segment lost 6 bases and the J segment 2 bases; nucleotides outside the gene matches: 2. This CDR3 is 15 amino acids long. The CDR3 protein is CASRLAGGHTDTQYF. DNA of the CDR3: TGTGCCAGCAGACTAGCGGGGGGGCACACAGATACGCAGTATTTT.

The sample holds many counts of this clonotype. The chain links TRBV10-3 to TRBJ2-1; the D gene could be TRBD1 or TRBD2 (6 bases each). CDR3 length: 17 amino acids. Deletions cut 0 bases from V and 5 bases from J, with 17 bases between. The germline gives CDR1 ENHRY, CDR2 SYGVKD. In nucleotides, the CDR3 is TGTGCCATCAGTGAGTCTGATGGGGGGCCTCGGGACAATGAGCAGTTCTTC. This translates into CAISESDGGPRDNEQFF.

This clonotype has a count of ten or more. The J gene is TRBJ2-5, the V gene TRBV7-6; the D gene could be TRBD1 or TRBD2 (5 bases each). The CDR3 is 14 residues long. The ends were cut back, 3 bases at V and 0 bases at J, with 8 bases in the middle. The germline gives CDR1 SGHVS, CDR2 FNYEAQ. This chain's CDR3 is CASSFGTYQETQYF. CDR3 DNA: TGTGCCAGCAGCTTCGGGACGTACCAAGAGACCCAGTACTTC.

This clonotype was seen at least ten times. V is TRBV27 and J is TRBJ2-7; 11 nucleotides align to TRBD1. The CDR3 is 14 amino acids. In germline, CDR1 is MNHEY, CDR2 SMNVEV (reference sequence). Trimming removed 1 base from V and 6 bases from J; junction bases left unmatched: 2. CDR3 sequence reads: CASSLYGTGGEQYF. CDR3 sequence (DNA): TGTGCCAGCAGTTTATACGGGACAGGGGGCGAGCAGTACTTC.

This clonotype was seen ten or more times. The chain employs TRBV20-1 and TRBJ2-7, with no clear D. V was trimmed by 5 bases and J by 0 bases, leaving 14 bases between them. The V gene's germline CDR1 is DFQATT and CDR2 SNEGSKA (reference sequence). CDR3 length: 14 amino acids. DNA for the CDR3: TGCAGTGCTCCCGACCCGGACCCCTCCTACGAGCAGTACTTC. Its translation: CSAPDPDPSYEQYF.

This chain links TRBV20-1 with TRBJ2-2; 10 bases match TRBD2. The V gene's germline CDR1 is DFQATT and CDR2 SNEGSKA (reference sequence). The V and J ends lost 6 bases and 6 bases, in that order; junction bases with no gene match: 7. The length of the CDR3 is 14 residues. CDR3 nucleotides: TGCAGTGCAACCCCGGGACTAGCGTCCGGGGAGCTGTTTTTT. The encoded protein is CSATPGLASGELFF.

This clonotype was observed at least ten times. The CDR3 DNA follows: TGTGCCAGCAGCCACTCCCCGACGGACAGGGCCGATACGCAGTATTTT. This gives the protein CASSHSPTDRADTQYF. This chain joins TRBV3-1 and TRBJ2-3, with 8 bases lining up with TRBD1. Germline values: CDR1 LGHDT, CDR2 YNNKEL (reference sequence). This CDR3 spans 16 amino acids. J lost 6 bases, V lost 3 bases, and 11 bases had no gene match.